Listed below are T cell receptor beta chains from one sample, sequenced in a study of beta chain features in type 1 diabetes. TCRdb keeps only in-frame clones here, not all; method: immunoSEQ multiplex PCR. The sample shows around 170,000 clones, 7.5% to 9.5% of them seen only once. Sequences were obtained from central memory CD4+ T cells from blood. Receptors were obtained from a woman aged 18-35 years in good health. CDR3s include the opening cysteine and the closing phenylalanine or tryptophan. A D gene is named only where the DNA matches it firmly. Clone sizes are given selectively: once, few, many, or a class where the clone is expanded.

TGTGCCAGCAGTGATTTGGGGCTGGAAGGCTACACCTTC,CASSDLGLEGYTF,TRBV25-1,TRBJ1-2,-,few
TGTGCCAGCAGTTACTCGGGGGGACCTCTTTACGAGCAGTACTTC,CASSYSGGPLYEQYF,TRBV6-5,TRBJ2-7,-,-
TGTGCCAGCAGCTTAGGGGGTAGCGGGGGGGCAGATACGCAGTATTTT,CASSLGGSGGADTQYF,TRBV11-2,TRBJ2-3,TRBD2,-
TGTGCCAGCAGCGTGACAGGGCAGTCCTACAATGAGCAGTTCTTC,CASSVTGQSYNEQFF,TRBV2,TRBJ2-1,TRBD1,-
TGTGCCAGCAGCCGCTCACCGGGACAGGGGCGGAATGAGCAGTTCTTC,CASSRSPGQGRNEQFF,TRBV14,TRBJ2-1,TRBD1,many
TGCGCCAGCAGCCTGGGACAGGGGGAGGGTGAAGCTTTCTTT,CASSLGQGEGEAFF,TRBV5-1,TRBJ1-1,TRBD1,-
TGTGCCAGCAGTCCACTAGCGGGAGGCACCGGGGAGCTGTTTTTT,CASSPLAGGTGELFF,TRBV2,TRBJ2-2,TRBD2,few
TGCGCCAGCAGTGACTCGGGGGACAGGCCCGAGCAGTACTTC,CASSDSGDRPEQYF,TRBV23-1,TRBJ2-7,TRBD1,few
TGTGCCAGCACCCCACCCTCGCGGGTAACCCAGTACTTC,CASTPPSRVTQYF,TRBV2,TRBJ2-5,-,many
TGCAGCGCTGCGACAGGATATGGCTACACCTTC,CSAATGYGYTF,TRBV29-1,TRBJ1-2,-,-
TGTGCCAGCAGCCCAAACTACGGGGCGGGGGAACAAGAGACCCAGTACTTC,CASSPNYGAGEQETQYF,TRBV11-2,TRBJ2-5,TRBD2,few
TGTGCCAGCAGCTTAGGCGGTCCTGGGGGGGATCAAGAGACCCAGTACTTC,CASSLGGPGGDQETQYF,TRBV7-9,TRBJ2-5,TRBD2,-
TGTGCCAGCAGCTGGGGACAGGGCGGGGAGCAGTACTTC,CASSWGQGGEQYF,TRBV5-6,TRBJ2-7,TRBD1,-
TGTGCCAGCAGCCTCGGACAGATACACACAGATACGCAGTATTTT,CASSLGQIHTDTQYF,TRBV5-6,TRBJ2-3,-,few
TGTGCTAGTGTCCAAGGGGTGGGCTACAATGAGCAGTTCTTC,CASVQGVGYNEQFF,TRBV12-5,TRBJ2-1,-,-
TGCAGCGTTCGGGGGAGGGCGACAGGGGAACGCTCTGGGGCCAACGTCCTGACTTTC,CSVRGRATGERSGANVLTF,TRBV29-1,TRBJ2-6,-,few
TGCGCCAGCAGCTCTTATAGCAATGAGCAGTTCTTC,CASSSYSNEQFF,TRBV5-1,TRBJ2-1,-,-
TGTGCCAGCAGCCCCAACAACAGGGTAGATGGCTACACCTTC,CASSPNNRVDGYTF,TRBV7-9,TRBJ1-2,-,-
TGTGCCAGCAGCCAAGATCCGGCGACAGGGGGCAATCAGCCCCAGCATTTT,CASSQDPATGGNQPQHF,TRBV4-2,TRBJ1-5,TRBD1,-
TGTGCCAGCAGTCTCGGACTAGGAAGAGAGACCCAGTACTTC,CASSLGLGRETQYF,TRBV4-2,TRBJ2-5,TRBD2,-
TGTGCCAGCAGTGAACTCGGACAGGGGGCCCATAACTATGGCTACACCTTC,CASSELGQGAHNYGYTF,TRBV6-1,TRBJ1-2,TRBD1,few
TGCGCCAGCAGCTTGATGGGTGACAGGAGGAACACTGAAGCTTTCTTT,CASSLMGDRRNTEAFF,TRBV5-1,TRBJ1-1,-,many